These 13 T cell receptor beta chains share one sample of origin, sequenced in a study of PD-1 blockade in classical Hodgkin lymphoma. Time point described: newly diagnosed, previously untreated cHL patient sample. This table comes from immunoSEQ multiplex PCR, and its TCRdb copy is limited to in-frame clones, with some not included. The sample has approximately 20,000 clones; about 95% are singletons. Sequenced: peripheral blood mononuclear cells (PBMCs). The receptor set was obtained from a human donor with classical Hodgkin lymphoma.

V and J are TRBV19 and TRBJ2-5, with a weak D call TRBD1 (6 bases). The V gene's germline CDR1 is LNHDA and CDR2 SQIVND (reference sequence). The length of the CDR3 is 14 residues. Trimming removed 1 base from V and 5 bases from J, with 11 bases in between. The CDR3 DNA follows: TGTGCCAGTAGTATAGCTGGGGGCAAGGAGACCCAGTACTTC. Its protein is CASSIAGGKETQYF.

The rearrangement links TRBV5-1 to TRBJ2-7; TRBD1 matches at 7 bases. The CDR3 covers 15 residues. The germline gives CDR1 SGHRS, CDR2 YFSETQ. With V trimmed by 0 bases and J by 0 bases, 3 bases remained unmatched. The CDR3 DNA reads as TGCGCCAGCAGCTTGGAAGGGGGCAGCTCCTACGAGCAGTACTTC. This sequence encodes CASSLEGGSSYEQYF.

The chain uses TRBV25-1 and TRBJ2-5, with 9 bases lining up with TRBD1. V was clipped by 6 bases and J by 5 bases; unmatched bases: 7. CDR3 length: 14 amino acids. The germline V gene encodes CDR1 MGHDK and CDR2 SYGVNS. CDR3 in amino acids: CASSGTGSRETQYF. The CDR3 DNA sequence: TGTGCCAGCAGCGGGACAGGGAGCAGGGAGACCCAGTACTTC.

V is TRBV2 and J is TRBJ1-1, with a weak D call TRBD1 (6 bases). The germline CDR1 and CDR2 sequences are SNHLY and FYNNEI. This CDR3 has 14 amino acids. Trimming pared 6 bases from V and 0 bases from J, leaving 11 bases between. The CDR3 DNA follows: TGTGCCAGCAGCAGGAGGACAGTGAACACTGAAGCTTTCTTT. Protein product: CASSRRTVNTEAFF.

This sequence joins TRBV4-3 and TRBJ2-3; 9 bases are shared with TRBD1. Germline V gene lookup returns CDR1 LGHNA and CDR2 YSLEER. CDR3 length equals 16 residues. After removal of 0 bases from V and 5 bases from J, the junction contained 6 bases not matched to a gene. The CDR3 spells CASSQDNTGGRDTQYF. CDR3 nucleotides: TGCGCCAGCAGCCAAGATAATACAGGGGGCAGAGATACGCAGTATTTT.

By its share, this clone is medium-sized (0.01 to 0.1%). CDR3 nucleotides: TGTGCTAGCGGACAATATCCAGGGACTACTACGAACACCGGGGAGCTGTTTTTT. It translates to CASGQYPGTTTNTGELFF. V gene TRBV12-5 combines with J gene TRBJ2-2; 7 nucleotides line up with TRBD2. V lost 9 bases to trimming and J lost 0 bases; unmatched junction nucleotides: 16. Germline V lookup: CDR1 LGHNT, CDR2 FRNRAP. The CDR3 runs 18 residues.

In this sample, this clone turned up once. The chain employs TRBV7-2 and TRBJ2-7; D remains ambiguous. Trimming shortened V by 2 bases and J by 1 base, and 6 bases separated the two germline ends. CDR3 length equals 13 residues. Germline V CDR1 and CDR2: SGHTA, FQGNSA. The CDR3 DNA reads TGTGCCAGCAGCTTACAGGCGTCCTACGAGCAGTACTTC. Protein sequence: CASSLQASYEQYF.

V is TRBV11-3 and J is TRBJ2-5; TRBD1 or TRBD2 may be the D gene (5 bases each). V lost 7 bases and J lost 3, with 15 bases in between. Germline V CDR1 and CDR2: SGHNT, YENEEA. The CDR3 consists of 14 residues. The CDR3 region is CASISGRSEETQYF. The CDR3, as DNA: TGTGCCAGCATCTCGGGGCGGAGCGAAGAGACCCAGTACTTC. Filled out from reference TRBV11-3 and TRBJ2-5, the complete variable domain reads EAGVVQSPRYKIIEKKQPVAFWCNPISGHNTLYWYLQNLGQGPELLIRYENEEAVDDSQLPKDRFSAERLKGVDSTLKIQPAELGDSAVYLCASISGRSEETQYFGPGTRLLVL.

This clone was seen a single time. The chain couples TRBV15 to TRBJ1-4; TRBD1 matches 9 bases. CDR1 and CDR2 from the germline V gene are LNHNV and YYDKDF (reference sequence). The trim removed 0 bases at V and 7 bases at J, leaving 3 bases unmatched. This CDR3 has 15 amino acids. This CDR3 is CATSREGQGSEKLFF. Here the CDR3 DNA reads TGTGCCACCAGCAGAGAGGGACAGGGTTCTGAAAAACTGTTTTTT.

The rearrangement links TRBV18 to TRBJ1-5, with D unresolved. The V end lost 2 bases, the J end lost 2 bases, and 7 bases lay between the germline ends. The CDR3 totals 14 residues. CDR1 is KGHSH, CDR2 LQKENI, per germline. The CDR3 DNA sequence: TGTGCCAGCTCACCAGGGGTCGGCAATCAGCCCCAGCATTTT. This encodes CASSPGVGNQPQHF.

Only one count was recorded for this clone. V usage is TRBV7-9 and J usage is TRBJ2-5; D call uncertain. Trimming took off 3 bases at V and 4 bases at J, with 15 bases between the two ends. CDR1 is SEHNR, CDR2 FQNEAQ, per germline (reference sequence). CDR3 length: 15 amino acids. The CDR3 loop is CASSFQALLGETQYF. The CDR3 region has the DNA TGTGCCAGCAGCTTCCAGGCGCTATTGGGAGAGACCCAGTACTTC. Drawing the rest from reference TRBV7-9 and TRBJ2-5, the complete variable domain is DTGVSQNPRHKITKRGQNVTFRCDPISEHNRLYWYRQTLGQGPEFLTYFQNEAQLEKSRLLSDRFSAERPKGSFSTLEIQRTEQGDSAMYLCASSFQALLGETQYFGPGTRLLVL.

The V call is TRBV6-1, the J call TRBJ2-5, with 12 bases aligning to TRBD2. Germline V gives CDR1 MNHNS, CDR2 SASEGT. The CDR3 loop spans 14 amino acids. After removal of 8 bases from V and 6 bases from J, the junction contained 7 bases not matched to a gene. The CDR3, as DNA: TGTGCCAGCGAAACTAGCGGGGGGCCGAAGACCCAGTACTTC. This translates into CASETSGGPKTQYF.

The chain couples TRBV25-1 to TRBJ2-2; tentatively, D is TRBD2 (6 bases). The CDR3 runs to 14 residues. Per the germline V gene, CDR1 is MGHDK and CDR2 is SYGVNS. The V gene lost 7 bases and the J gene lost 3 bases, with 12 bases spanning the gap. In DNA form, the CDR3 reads TGTGCCAGCACCGGGAGTTGGGACACCGGGGAGCTGTTTTTT. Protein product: CASTGSWDTGELFF.